The 25 T cell receptor beta chains below come from one sample, sequenced in a study of shared clonotypes between healthy human individuals. Sequencing was performed with immunoSEQ multiplex PCR; in TCRdb, only in-frame clones are kept and a portion is missing. The table shows around 2,000,000 clones, with 85% to 95% occurring only once. Material for sequencing was naive CD4+ T cells sorted from blood. Subset in this sample: CD45RA+ positively selected. These receptors were taken from a man aged 18 to 29 in good health.

The chain is built from TRBV30 and TRBJ1-5; 8 positions agree with TRBD1. Germline assignment: CDR1 GTSNPN and CDR2 SVGIG (reference sequence). CDR3 size: 14 residues. V lost 2 bases to trimming and J lost 4 bases; unmatched junction nucleotides: 4. CDR3 loop: CAWSPGTGNQPQHF. The CDR3 coding sequence is TGTGCCTGGAGTCCCGGGACAGGAAATCAGCCCCAGCATTTT.

The V call is TRBV5-1, the J call TRBJ1-2; a weak D match, TRBD1 (5 bases). V was shortened by 4 bases and J by 4 bases, with 8 bases between the two germline ends. There are 12 residues in the CDR3. Per the germline V gene, CDR1 is SGHRS and CDR2 is YFSETQ. The CDR3 region is CASSDGGYGYTF. For the CDR3, the DNA is TGCGCCAGCAGCGACGGGGGCTATGGCTACACCTTC.

Points on this clone: The sample has other DNA sequences that encode this CDR3 too. The V gene is TRBV6-5, the J gene TRBJ1-1; no firm D call. V lost 8 bases, J lost 1 base, and 8 bases lay in between. Germline lookup yields CDR1 MNHEY and CDR2 SVGAGI. The CDR3 has 12 amino acids. For the CDR3, the DNA is TGTGCCAGCCGCCGTGGGAACACTGAAGCTTTCTTT. It encodes CASRRGNTEAFF.

This clone has a single count. This sequence joins TRBV2 and TRBJ1-6; no definite D call. CDR1 is SNHLY, CDR2 FYNNEI, per germline. Trimming removed 4 bases at V and 0 bases at J, with 7 bases between. The CDR3 loop spans 15 amino acids. The CDR3 loop reads CASSGHPSYNSPLHF. The CDR3 DNA is TGTGCCAGCAGTGGTCACCCCTCCTATAATTCACCCCTCCACTTT.

V gene TRBV19 combines with J gene TRBJ2-3; D perhaps matches TRBD2 (6 bases). The CDR3 loop spans 14 amino acids. Per the germline V gene, CDR1 is LNHDA and CDR2 is SQIVND (reference sequence). The germline V and J ends were trimmed by 3 bases and 3 bases, with 10 bases remaining between them. The CDR3 sequence: CASSMLASTDTQYF. The CDR3 nucleotides read TGTGCCAGTAGTATGCTAGCGAGTACAGATACGCAGTATTTT.

The chain joins TRBV4-1 to TRBJ2-7, with no clear D. Trimming took 1 base from V and 7 from J, leaving 11 bases between them. Germline loops: CDR1 MGHRA, CDR2 YSYEKL. CDR3 length: 13 residues. In DNA form, the CDR3 reads TGCGCCAGCAGCCAAGTCGCGGCTAGAGAGCAGTACTTC. Translating it yields CASSQVAAREQYF.

Points on this clone: Other DNA sequences from this sample encode an identical CDR3 as well. The chain recombines TRBV2 with TRBJ2-7; D possibly corresponds to TRBD1 (5 bases). The CDR3 sequence is 12 residues long. Trimming shortened V by 5 bases and J by 3 bases, and 8 bases separated the two germline ends. Per the germline V gene, CDR1 is SNHLY and CDR2 is FYNNEI. The CDR3 loop reads CASSRQSYEQYF. DNA of the CDR3: TGTGCCAGCAGTCGACAGAGCTACGAGCAGTACTTC.

In the case of this clone: The junction departs from the called germline gene at one end, perhaps through a read error. This sample includes further DNA sequences coding for the same CDR3. CDR3 loop: CASSDGDRGVYNSPLHF. CDR3 coding DNA: TGCGCCAGCAGCGACGGGGACAGGGGAGTTTATAATTCACCCCTCCACTTT. V and J are TRBV2 and TRBJ1-6; 10 nucleotides align to TRBD1. Germline lookup yields CDR1 SNHLY and CDR2 FYNNEI. The CDR3 covers 17 residues.

The gene calls are TRBV7-9 and TRBJ1-2; D is undetermined. Germline V lookup: CDR1 SEHNR, CDR2 FQNEAQ (reference sequence). The CDR3 is 15 residues long. V lost 5 bases, J lost 0 bases, and 13 bases lay in between. The chain's CDR3 is CASSPEWGTNYGYTF. In DNA, the CDR3 is TGTGCCAGCAGCCCAGAGTGGGGAACTAACTATGGCTACACCTTC.

This chain links TRBV27 with TRBJ2-2, with D unclear. V was trimmed by 6 bases and J by 0 bases, leaving 20 bases between them. CDR1 is MNHEY, CDR2 SMNVEV, per germline (reference sequence). The CDR3 is made up of 18 amino acids. This CDR3 is CASSKRGGTASNTGELFF. In DNA form, the CDR3 reads TGTGCCAGCAGCAAAAGAGGCGGCACCGCCTCGAACACCGGGGAGCTGTTTTTT.

The genes are TRBV5-6 and TRBJ1-6; maybe TRBD1 (6 bases). Trimming removed 4 bases at V and 7 bases at J, with 12 bases between. The CDR3 runs to 14 residues. CDR1 and CDR2 from the germline V gene are SGHDT and YYEEEE. The CDR3 DNA follows: TGTGCCAGCAGCCCGGACAGAGGGAATTCACCCCTCCACTTT. This sequence encodes CASSPDRGNSPLHF.

The chain links TRBV19 to TRBJ1-5; no reliable D call. The germline CDR1 and CDR2 sequences are LNHDA and SQIVND (reference sequence). With 5 bases removed from V and 3 bases from J, the gap between germline ends came to 11 bases. The CDR3 covers 14 residues. CDR3 nucleotide sequence: TGTGCCAGTAGTGAGGGTTTTACCAATCAGCCCCAGCATTTT. This translates into CASSEGFTNQPQHF.

CDR3 protein: CASSFGIRLAGADTQYF. The CDR3 DNA sequence: TGCGCCAGCAGCTTTGGCATTCGACTAGCGGGGGCAGATACGCAGTATTTT. The chain has TRBV5-1 and TRBJ2-3; TRBD2 matches at 12 bases. Trimming removed 2 bases from V and 4 bases from J; junction bases left unmatched: 8. CDR1 is SGHRS and CDR2 is YFSETQ in the germline V gene. This CDR3 region has 17 residues.

The V and J genes are TRBV4-1 and TRBJ1-6, with no clear D. The CDR3 contains 13 residues. Germline V CDR1 and CDR2: MGHRA, YSYEKL. V lost 1 base, J lost 7 bases, and 5 bases lay in between. The DNA for the CDR3 is TGCGCCAGCAGCCAAGTAGGAAATTCACCCCTCCACTTT. Translated: CASSQVGNSPLHF.

Remarks on this clone: The junction and the germline gene differ at one end; a read error may be behind it. The chain links TRBV6-1 to TRBJ1-2, with D perhaps TRBD1 (5 bases). CDR1 and CDR2 (germline): MNHNS, SASEGT. This CDR3 region has 10 residues. CDR3: CASSDIGTVF. CDR3 coding DNA: TGTGCCAGCAGTGATATCGGGACGGTCTTC.

J is TRBJ2-7 and V is TRBV5-1, with 7 nucleotides matching TRBD2. V lost 3 bases, J lost 2 bases, and 5 bases stayed unmatched. The CDR3 length is 14 residues. Per the germline V gene, CDR1 is SGHRS and CDR2 is YFSETQ. This CDR3 reads CASSSSAGPYEQYF. CDR3 sequence (DNA): TGCGCCAGCAGCTCTTCAGCGGGACCCTACGAGCAGTACTTC.

J is TRBJ1-4 and V is TRBV14; TRBD1 matches 8 bases. The germline V gene encodes CDR1 SGHDN and CDR2 FVKESK. V shed 6 bases, J shed 5 bases, and the junction held 8 bases outside the gene matches. This CDR3 has 15 amino acids. In nucleotides, the CDR3 is TGTGCCAGCAGGGACGCAGGGGGCAGAAATGAAAAACTGTTTTTT. Translation gives CASRDAGGRNEKLFF. Filled out from reference TRBV14 and TRBJ1-4, the complete variable domain reads EAGVTQFPSHSVIEKGQTVTLRCDPISGHDNLYWYRRVMGKEIKFLLHFVKESKQDESGMPNNRFLAERTGGTYSTLKVQPAELEDSGVYFCASRDAGGRNEKLFFGSGTQLSVL.

V gene TRBV27 combines with J gene TRBJ1-2, with unresolved D. Trimming stripped 7 bases from V and 4 bases from J, with 13 bases between. CDR1 and CDR2 from the germline V gene are MNHEY and SMNVEV (reference sequence). This CDR3 is 13 amino acids long. The CDR3 loop is CASKPRGGYGYTF. Here the CDR3 DNA reads TGTGCCAGCAAGCCTCGGGGTGGCTATGGCTACACCTTC.

The rearrangement links TRBV15 to TRBJ2-3; D call uncertain. In germline, CDR1 is LNHNV, CDR2 YYDKDF (reference sequence). V lost 0 bases to trimming and J lost 0 bases, with 7 bases between them. The CDR3 has 15 residues. CDR3 sequence (DNA): TGTGCCACCAGCAGAGATCGGCTAAGCACAGATACGCAGTATTTT. It codes for CATSRDRLSTDTQYF.

The table lists this clone with a count of one. Other DNA sequences from this sample encode an identical CDR3 as well. The chain carries TRBV10-3 and TRBJ2-5, with D possibly TRBD1 on 6 matching bases. V was cut by 8 bases and J by 2 bases, with 9 bases left in between. This CDR3 spans 12 amino acids. Germline V gene lookup returns CDR1 ENHRY and CDR2 SYGVKD. CDR3 loop: CAIGQGQETQYF. The CDR3 bases are TGTGCCATCGGGCAGGGGCAAGAGACCCAGTACTTC.

The chain is built from TRBV4-1 and TRBJ2-7; TRBD2 aligns across 7 bases. The CDR3 contains 17 residues. The junction had 10 bases not matched to a gene; V was cut back by 1 base and J by 1 base. Germline-derived CDR1 and CDR2 are MGHRA and YSYEKL. The CDR3 reads CASSQGAAGGLSYEQYF. The CDR3 nucleotides are TGCGCCAGCAGCCAAGGTGCTGCCGGGGGACTATCCTACGAGCAGTACTTC.

The chain joins TRBV18 to TRBJ2-7, with TRBD2 identical over 12 bases. The germline V gene has CDR1 KGHSH and CDR2 LQKENI. V lost 5 bases to trimming and J lost 3 bases; unmatched junction nucleotides: 2. The CDR3 extends over 14 amino acids. CDR3 nucleotides: TGTGCCAGCTCAGAGGGACTAGCGGGCTACGAGCAGTACTTC. This translates into CASSEGLAGYEQYF.

The V gene is TRBV5-4, the J gene TRBJ1-1; no clear D. CDR3 length equals 14 residues. V dropped 2 bases and J dropped 0 bases, with 8 bases sitting between them. Germline CDR1 SGHNT, CDR2 YYREEE (reference sequence). The CDR3 sequence is CASSLDLVNTEAFF. CDR3 coding DNA: TGTGCCAGCAGCTTAGACCTTGTGAACACTGAAGCTTTCTTT.

The V and J genes are TRBV30 and TRBJ2-3; D gene uncertain. Per the germline V gene, CDR1 is GTSNPN and CDR2 is SVGIG (reference sequence). The V gene lost 0 bases and the J gene lost 6 bases, with 10 bases spanning the gap. The CDR3 runs to 13 residues. The CDR3 here is CAWSVRNDDTQYF. The DNA for the CDR3 is TGTGCCTGGAGTGTCCGGAACGACGATACGCAGTATTTT. The full variable domain, its missing parts supplied by reference TRBV30 and TRBJ2-3, is SQTIHQWPATLVQPVGSPLSLECTVEGTSNPNLYWYRQAAGRGLQLLFYSVGIGQISSEVPQNLSASRPQDRQFILSSKKLLLSDSGFYLCAWSVRNDDTQYFGPGTRLTVL.

The chain employs TRBV7-2 and TRBJ2-7, with D uncertain. There are 11 residues in the CDR3. Germline values: CDR1 SGHTA, CDR2 FQGNSA. The V end lost 9 bases, the J end lost 1 base, and 7 bases lay between the germline ends. This CDR3 is CASTTSYEQYF. CDR3 sequence (DNA): TGTGCCAGTACTACGTCCTACGAGCAGTACTTC.